Presented here are 25 T cell receptor beta chains from one specimen sequenced in a study of T cell changes during pregnancy in multiple sclerosis. Clones were read by immunoSEQ multiplex PCR, and TCRdb kept only the in-frame ones, dropping some. The data hold tens of thousands of clones, with about 92% observed a single time. This sample comprised CD4+ T cells from peripheral blood mononuclear cells, obtained in the third trimester of pregnancy. The source of these receptors is a female donor with multiple sclerosis, enrolled in a pregnancy study.

The genes are TRBV5-4 and TRBJ2-2, with D possibly matching TRBD2 (6 bases). This CDR3 has 13 residues. Per the germline V gene, CDR1 is SGHNT and CDR2 is YYREEE (reference sequence). V was shortened by 4 bases and J by 4 bases, with 8 bases between the two germline ends. CDR3 in DNA: TGTGCCAGCAGCGGAGGGCTCACCGGGGAGCTGTTTTTT. Translation: CASSGGLTGELFF.

This chain connects TRBV7-2 to TRBJ2-3, with 12 bases lining up with TRBD2. The length of the CDR3 is 17 residues. Germline CDR1 and CDR2: SGHTA and FQGNSA. V shed 5 bases and J 2 bases; nucleotides not matched to a gene: 8. CDR3 bases: TGTGCCAGCAGCGTTACCTGGACTAGCGGGAACACAGATACGCAGTATTTT. This sequence encodes CASSVTWTSGNTDTQYF.

This chain links TRBV29-1 with TRBJ2-7; the match to TRBD1 covers 8 bases. The V gene's germline CDR1 is SQVTM and CDR2 ANQGSEA. The CDR3 is made up of 12 amino acids. Trimming took 7 bases from V and 2 from J; bases not matched to a gene: 4. The DNA of the CDR3 is TGCAGCGCAGGGGGCCTTGCCTACGAGCAGTACTTC. Amino acids: CSAGGLAYEQYF.

The count of this clone is one. As DNA, the CDR3 is TGTGCCAGCTCACCACCACTAGCGACAATCTACAATGAGCAGTTCTTC. Its translation is CASSPPLATIYNEQFF. This chain connects TRBV18 to TRBJ2-1; 7 bases map to TRBD2. V was clipped by 0 bases and J by 3 bases; unmatched bases: 5. The germline gives CDR1 KGHSH, CDR2 LQKENI. There are 16 residues in the CDR3.

This rearrangement joins TRBV5-1 to TRBJ2-2, with 13 bases aligning to TRBD2. V dropped 4 bases and J dropped 3; count of bases not matched to a gene: 9. The CDR3 is made up of 18 amino acids. Per germline, CDR1 SGHRS and CDR2 YFSETQ. DNA of the CDR3: TGCGCCAGCAGCAGTGGACTAGCGGGGGCCCGTTACACCGGGGAGCTGTTTTTT. Encoded protein: CASSSGLAGARYTGELFF.

This clone occurred a few times. The J gene is TRBJ1-1, the V gene TRBV6-5; TRBD1 might be the D (5 bases). The CDR3 sequence is 14 residues long. The V end was cut by 2 bases, the J end by 7 bases, with 14 bases between. The germline CDR1 and CDR2 sequences are MNHEY and SVGAGI. CDR3 in DNA: TGTGCCAGCAGTTACCGTCAGGGCTGGGGTGAAGCTTTCTTT. Its protein is CASSYRQGWGEAFF.

This rearrangement joins TRBV19 to TRBJ2-1; 9 bases agree with TRBD1. This CDR3 contains 17 residues. V dropped 3 bases and J dropped 3; count of bases not matched to a gene: 9. Germline values: CDR1 LNHDA, CDR2 SQIVND (reference sequence). This CDR3 is CASSMRGTGSRYNEQFF. The CDR3 DNA sequence: TGTGCCAGTAGTATGCGGGGGACAGGGTCCCGCTACAATGAGCAGTTCTTC.

The rearrangement links TRBV19 to TRBJ2-4, with D possibly matching TRBD1 (6 bases). Germline loops: CDR1 LNHDA, CDR2 SQIVND (reference sequence). V lost 7 bases and J lost 2, with 9 bases in between. There are 13 residues in the CDR3. CDR3 sequence (DNA): TGTGCCAGTACACAGGGTACCAAAAACATTCAGTACTTC. This encodes CASTQGTKNIQYF.

This chain joins TRBV7-9 and TRBJ2-2; tentative D call: TRBD1 (5 bases). Germline V gives CDR1 SEHNR, CDR2 FQNEAQ (reference sequence). CDR3 length: 13 residues. Deletions cut 5 bases from V and 7 bases from J, with 11 bases between. The CDR3 sequence: CASSGRGHGELFF. For the CDR3, the DNA is TGTGCCAGCAGCGGAAGGGGTCACGGGGAGCTGTTTTTT.

The rearrangement uses TRBV6-1 and TRBJ1-3, with 8 bases fitting TRBD1. The V segment lost 3 bases and the J segment 1 base; nucleotides outside the gene matches: 5. CDR1 MNHNS and CDR2 SASEGT come from the germline V gene. The CDR3 has 16 residues. In DNA form, the CDR3 reads TGTGCCAGCAGTGAGACAGGGGTAGAGTCTGGAAACACCATATATTTT. Encoded protein: CASSETGVESGNTIYF.

The gene calls are TRBV6-4 and TRBJ2-3; 7 nucleotides align to TRBD2. This CDR3 has 14 residues. Germline V gene sequence: CDR1 MRHNA, CDR2 SNTAGT. The V and J ends lost 0 bases and 6 bases, in that order; junction bases with no gene match: 3. The chain's CDR3 is CASSDSGGSDTQYF. In nucleotides, the CDR3 is TGTGCCAGCAGTGACTCGGGGGGGAGCGATACGCAGTATTTT.

The V call is TRBV4-3, the J call TRBJ2-1; 13 nucleotides agree with TRBD2. The junction had 0 bases not matched to a gene; V was cut back by 0 bases and J by 10 bases. This CDR3 contains 14 residues. Germline values: CDR1 LGHNA, CDR2 YSLEER. The CDR3 loop reads CASSQELAGGEQFF. The CDR3 DNA reads as TGCGCCAGCAGCCAAGAACTAGCGGGGGGGGAGCAGTTCTTC.

The CDR3 bases are TGCAGCGGGGGGTTCGGGACAGGGAACACCGGGGAGCTGTTTTTT. The encoded protein is CSGGFGTGNTGELFF. The V and J genes are TRBV29-1 and TRBJ2-2; the match to TRBD1 covers 8 bases. CDR3 length: 15 amino acids. Germline values: CDR1 SQVTM, CDR2 ANQGSEA. With V trimmed by 7 bases and J by 1 base, 8 bases remained unmatched.

The chain employs TRBV5-4 and TRBJ1-6; D might be TRBD1 (5 bases). CDR1 SGHNT and CDR2 YYREEE come from the germline V gene (reference sequence). V lost 2 bases to trimming and J lost 2 bases, with 17 bases between them. CDR3 length equals 18 residues. The DNA for the CDR3 is TGTGCCAGCAGCTTTGGGTTCCAGGGCCAAACCTATAATTCACCCCTCCACTTT. As protein: CASSFGFQGQTYNSPLHF.

The chain carries TRBV30 and TRBJ1-2; 8 bases align to TRBD1. This CDR3 spans 14 amino acids. Germline assignment: CDR1 GTSNPN and CDR2 SVGIG (reference sequence). V gave up 2 bases and J gave up 1 base; unmatched junction bases: 3. The CDR3 protein is CAWSKDRVNYGYTF. The CDR3 DNA follows: TGTGCCTGGAGTAAGGACAGGGTTAACTATGGCTACACCTTC. Filled out from reference TRBV30 and TRBJ1-2, the complete variable domain reads SQTIHQWPATLVQPVGSPLSLECTVEGTSNPNLYWYRQAAGRGLQLLFYSVGIGQISSEVPQNLSASRPQDRQFILSSKKLLLSDSGFYLCAWSKDRVNYGYTFGSGTRLTVV.

The rearrangement joins TRBV4-3 to TRBJ2-3, with D uncertain. Trimming took off 0 bases at V and 1 base at J, with 17 bases between the two ends. Germline-derived CDR1 and CDR2 are LGHNA and YSLEER. This CDR3 contains 18 residues. The CDR3 spells CASSQDWANSGRTDTQYF. For the CDR3, the DNA is TGCGCCAGCAGCCAAGATTGGGCGAATTCAGGCCGCACAGATACGCAGTATTTT.

The rearrangement joins TRBV6-6 to TRBJ1-5; D may be TRBD1 (5 bases). The CDR3 sequence is 16 residues long. Germline lookup yields CDR1 MNHNY and CDR2 SVGAGI (reference sequence). Trimming left V 2 bases short and J 7 bases short, with 18 bases between. Written as DNA, the CDR3 is TGTGCCAGCAGTTACGGGAGGGCAGGGATTAACCAGCCCCAGCATTTT. It yields the protein CASSYGRAGINQPQHF.

This clone was seen more than once but under ten times. V usage is TRBV11-2 and J usage is TRBJ1-3; a weak D match, TRBD1 (5 bases). Germline CDR1 reads SGHAT; CDR2 reads FQNNGV. The germline V and J ends were trimmed by 6 bases and 0 bases, with 9 bases remaining between them. The CDR3 has 14 residues. The CDR3 bases are TGTGCCAGCAGTTCAAGGGGCTCTGGAAACACCATATATTTT. Its translation: CASSSRGSGNTIYF.

The chain links TRBV7-6 to TRBJ2-2; D remains ambiguous. Trimming cost V 3 bases and J 3 bases, with 5 bases left between them. The CDR3 sequence is 13 residues long. In germline, CDR1 is SGHVS, CDR2 FNYEAQ. The CDR3 region has the DNA TGTGCCAGCAGCTTGAGCCACACCGGGGAGCTGTTTTTT. Protein product: CASSLSHTGELFF.

V is TRBV18 and J is TRBJ1-4; no reliable D call. V was pared by 1 base and J by 8 bases, with 20 bases between. This CDR3 has 17 residues. Germline V CDR1 and CDR2: KGHSH, LQKENI. The chain's CDR3 is CASSPLGEASRGEKLFF. The CDR3 DNA reads as TGTGCCAGCTCACCACTAGGAGAGGCCAGTCGAGGGGAAAAACTGTTTTTT.

The V and J genes are TRBV5-7 and TRBJ2-7, with unresolved D. TRBV5-7 is an open reading frame whose function is uncertain. The V and J ends lost 4 bases and 2 bases respectively, with 22 bases between them. The CDR3 has 17 residues. CDR3 region: CASSHPLNRLSPYEQYF. CDR3 nucleotide sequence: TGTGCCAGCAGCCATCCTTTGAATCGCCTGAGTCCCTACGAGCAGTACTTC.

The chain couples TRBV18 to TRBJ1-2; weak D call: TRBD1 (5 bases). This CDR3 is built from 16 residues. V was cut by 3 bases and J by 4 bases, with 18 bases left in between. Germline loops: CDR1 KGHSH, CDR2 LQKENI. CDR3 in amino acids: CASSPSRVLQLYGYTF. The CDR3 DNA follows: TGTGCCAGCTCACCTAGCAGGGTATTACAGCTCTATGGCTACACCTTC.

This clone was observed once. This rearrangement joins TRBV5-1 to TRBJ2-1, with TRBD2 identical over 9 bases. The germline gives CDR1 SGHRS, CDR2 YFSETQ. The ends lost 2 bases at V and 6 bases at J; junction bases unmatched: 6. The CDR3 contains 15 residues. This CDR3 is CASSFYSGGSNEQFF. For the CDR3, the DNA is TGCGCCAGCAGCTTTTATAGCGGGGGTTCCAATGAGCAGTTCTTC.

The rearrangement joins TRBV7-2 to TRBJ1-2, with 12 bases lining up with TRBD1. Germline V gene lookup returns CDR1 SGHTA and CDR2 FQGNSA. There are 16 residues in the CDR3. V trimming: 3 bases; J trimming: 7 bases; junction bases outside the gene matches: 9. The CDR3 sequence: CASSFTWGQGAFGYTF. The CDR3 nucleotides read TGTGCCAGCAGCTTTACGTGGGGACAGGGGGCCTTTGGCTACACCTTC.

The genes are TRBV4-1 and TRBJ1-5; a possible D gene is TRBD1 (6 bases). Germline values: CDR1 MGHRA, CDR2 YSYEKL. The CDR3 has 16 amino acids. Trimming removed 4 bases from V and 2 bases from J, with 15 bases in between. Written as DNA, the CDR3 is TGCGCCAGCAGCCCTGGACAGCTATGGGGCAATCAGCCCCAGCATTTT. It translates to CASSPGQLWGNQPQHF.